This T cell receptor beta chain was documented in a study of memory B cells and T cells in multiple sclerosis. The assay was immunoSEQ multiplex PCR, and TCRdb's table has in-frame clones only and misses some. The top ten hold 0.9% to 1.4% of the sample, which has around 50,000 clones, about 80% seen once. As regards this clone: Its antigen is not known.

Findings and limits, study-wide: Shared clonotype counts depended on differing compartment clone-set sizes and were normalized.

Stimulus-free culture yielded autoproliferating CFSE-dim and non-proliferating CFSE-high T cells, each sequenced separately. Replicate wells were pooled after approximately seven days of stimulus-free culture of roughly 5x10^7 CFSE-labeled PBMCs. CFSE at approximately 0.5 uM labeled the PBMCs, which were then cultured unstimulated. Between the trimmed V and J ends, which lost 8 bases and 4 bases, there was a span of 16 bases. The CDR3 loop spans 14 amino acids. Germline CDR1 is LNHNV and CDR2 is YYDKDF (reference sequence). This clonotype was obtained from a human donor with multiple sclerosis. This chain joins TRBV15 and TRBJ2-3, with D uncertain. Sequenced material: PBMCs from blood kept in culture. This CDR3 reads CATSSEPSADTQYF. DNA of the CDR3: TGTGCCACCTCCTCCGAACCTTCCGCAGATACGCAGTATTTT.